These T cell receptor beta chains were read from a single sample in a study of cytomegalovirus exposure and HLA in healthy donors. TCRdb keeps only in-frame clones here, not all; method: immunoSEQ multiplex PCR. The sample lists roughly 200,000 clones, about 80% seen once, with more than 3% in the top ten. Sequencing input: PBMCs. The receptors were gathered from a man aged 35-49 years in good health and CMV-seropositive. CDR3s include the opening cysteine and the closing phenylalanine or tryptophan. The D gene is left open where the match is weak.

D gene,V gene,CDR3 protein
.,TRBV20-1,CSAKDPSGYTF
.,TRBV29-1,CSVRVNTEAFF
TRBD2,TRBV5-8,CASSHTTGTRWSSYNEQFF
.,TRBV7-9,CASSPGREDGNQPQHF
TRBD2,TRBV27,CASSIAGGRSYNEQFF
TRBD2,TRBV13,CASSPSSPLAGEADTQYF
TRBD2,TRBV12-5,CASGLLTGTSGRYLVGTGELFF
.,TRBV6-1,CASLKRGGTEAFF
.,TRBV15,CATSRDPPGASETQYF
.,TRBV2,CASTSATRTGELFF
.,TRBV4-1,CASSQDPSTGLNTEAFF
.,TRBV7-2,CASSQSSAATPEKLFF
TRBD2,TRBV7-3,CASSLRTSGGPRNEQFF
TRBD2,TRBV5-5,CASSLTSGVNNEQFF
.,TRBV29-1,CSGLRGGYNEQFF
.,TRBV11-2,CASLLAMREDTQYF
.,TRBV7-9,CASSISQNIQYF
.,TRBV2,CASGLGQPGYYEQYF
.,TRBV6-5,CASSYGVSGSYEQYF
TRBD1,TRBV28,CASSSPQGWFETQYF
.,TRBV18,CASSPFREVNSYEQYF
TRBD1,TRBV15,CATSRDWGQGGSLSNQPQHF
TRBD1,TRBV13,CASSAGTALNTEAFF
.,TRBV2,CASSESQEETQYF